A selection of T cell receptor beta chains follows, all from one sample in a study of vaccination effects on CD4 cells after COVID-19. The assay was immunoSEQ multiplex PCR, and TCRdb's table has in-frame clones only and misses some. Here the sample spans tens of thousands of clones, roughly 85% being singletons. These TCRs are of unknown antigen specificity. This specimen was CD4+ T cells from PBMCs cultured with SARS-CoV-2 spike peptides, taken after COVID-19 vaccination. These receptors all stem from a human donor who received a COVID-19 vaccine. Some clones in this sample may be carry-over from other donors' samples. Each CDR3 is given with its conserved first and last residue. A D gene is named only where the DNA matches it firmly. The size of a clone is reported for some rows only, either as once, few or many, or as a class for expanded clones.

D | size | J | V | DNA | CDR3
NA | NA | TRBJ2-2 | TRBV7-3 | TGTGCCAGCAGCCGTCGGGGGGGACAGGTCAACACCGGGGAGCTGTTTTTT | CASSRRGGQVNTGELFF
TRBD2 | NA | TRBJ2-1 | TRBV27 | TGTGCCAGCAGTTTCGGGACCGGGGGGAGCAATGAGCAGTTCTTC | CASSFGTGGSNEQFF
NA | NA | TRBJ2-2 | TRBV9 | TGTGCCAGCAGGTCTGGACAGCCAACGGCCGGGGAGCTGTTTTTT | CASRSGQPTAGELFF
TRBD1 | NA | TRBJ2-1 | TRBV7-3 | TGTGCCAGCAGCCCCAGGACAGGGACGGACAATGAGCAGTTCTTC | CASSPRTGTDNEQFF
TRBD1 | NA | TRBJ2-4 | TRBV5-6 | TGTGCCAGCAGCTTGGCTACGGGACAGGGAGGAAGAAACATTCAGTACTTC | CASSLATGQGGRNIQYF
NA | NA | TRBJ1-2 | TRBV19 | TGTGCCAGTAGTACCCAGGGGTATGGCTACACCTTC | CASSTQGYGYTF
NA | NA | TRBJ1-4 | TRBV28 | TGTGCCAGCAAATCTGGGGGGGCAGGATTCGAAAAACTGTTTTTT | CASKSGGAGFEKLFF
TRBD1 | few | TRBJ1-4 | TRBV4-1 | TGCGCCAGCAGCCAAGCGACCGGGACAGGGGATACTAATGAAAAACTGTTTTTT | CASSQATGTGDTNEKLFF
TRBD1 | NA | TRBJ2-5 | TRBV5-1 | TGCGCCAGCAGCTTGACGGGACAGGGACAAGAGACCCAGTACTTC | CASSLTGQGQETQYF
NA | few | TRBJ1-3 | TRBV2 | TGTGCCAGCAGTGACGGGGTTGGAAACACCATATATTTT | CASSDGVGNTIYF
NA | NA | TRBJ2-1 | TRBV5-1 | TGCGCCAGCAGCGATTATCGACAGGTCGCGTCCTACAATGAGCAGTTCTTC | CASSDYRQVASYNEQFF
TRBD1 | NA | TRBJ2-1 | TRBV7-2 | TGTGCCAGCAGCTTACAGGCAGGGGGCCACAATGAGCAGTTCTTC | CASSLQAGGHNEQFF
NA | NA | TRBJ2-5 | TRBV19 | TGTGCCAGTAGTAAGAGTGGGGACTCTCAAGAGACCCAGTACTTC | CASSKSGDSQETQYF
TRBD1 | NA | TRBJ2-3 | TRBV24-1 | TGTGCCACCAGTGAAGGGGACAGGGCAACAGATACGCAGTATTTT | CATSEGDRATDTQYF
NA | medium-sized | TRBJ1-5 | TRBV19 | TGTGCCAGTAGTATTCCCAGAGAAAATCAGCCCCAGCATTTT | CASSIPRENQPQHF
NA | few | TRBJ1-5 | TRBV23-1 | TGCGCCAGCAGTCAATCGGAACAGCCCCAGCATTTT | CASSQSEQPQHF
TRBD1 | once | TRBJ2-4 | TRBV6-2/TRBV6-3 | TGTGCCAGCAGTTTAGGCCGACAGGGGGTCAGCATTCAGTACTTC | CASSLGRQGVSIQYF
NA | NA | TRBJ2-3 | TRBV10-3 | TGTGCCATCAGTGGAATGGACAACACAGATACGCAGTATTTT | CAISGMDNTDTQYF
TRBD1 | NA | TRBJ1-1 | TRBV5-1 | TGCGCCAGCAGCGGCACAGGGGTGGGCAACACTGAAGCTTTCTTT | CASSGTGVGNTEAFF
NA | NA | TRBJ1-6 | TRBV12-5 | TGTGCTAGTGGTTTGGGGGGAGGTAATTCACCCCTCCACTTT | CASGLGGGNSPLHF
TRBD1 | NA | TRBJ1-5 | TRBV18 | TGTGCCAGCTCACCTCAGCGGTGGACAGGGGCCAACCAGCCCCAGCATTTT | CASSPQRWTGANQPQHF
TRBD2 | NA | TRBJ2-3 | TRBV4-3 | TGCGCCAGCAGCCAAGATTCAGCGGGGGGGGGCACAGATACGCAGTATTTT | CASSQDSAGGGTDTQYF
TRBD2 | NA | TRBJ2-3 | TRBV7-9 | TGTGCCAGCAGCCGCCGTGCGGGGGACACAGATACGCAGTATTTT | CASSRRAGDTDTQYF
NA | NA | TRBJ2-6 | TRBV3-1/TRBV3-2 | TGTGCCAGCAGCCCCCAGGGGACTGGGGCCAACGTCCTGACTTTC | CASSPQGTGANVLTF
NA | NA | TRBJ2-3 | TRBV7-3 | TGTGCCAGCAGCTACATCGTTAGTACGACTAGCACAGATACGCAGTATTTT | CASSYIVSTTSTDTQYF
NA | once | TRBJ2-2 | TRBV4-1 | TGCGCCAGCAGCCATCCCCAGGGAGGGGGCACCGGGGAGCTGTTTTTT | CASSHPQGGGTGELFF
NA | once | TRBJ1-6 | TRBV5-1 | TGCGCCAGCAGCTTGGCGGGGTACAATTCACCCCTCCACTTT | CASSLAGYNSPLHF
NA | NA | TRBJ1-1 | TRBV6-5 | TGTGCCAGCCTTTACCTCCTCCCGAACACTGAAGCTTTCTTT | CASLYLLPNTEAFF
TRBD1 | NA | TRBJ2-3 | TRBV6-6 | TGTGCCAGCAGTAACACCCGGACAGGGGGGGATACGCAGTATTTT | CASSNTRTGGDTQYF
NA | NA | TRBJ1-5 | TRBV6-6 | TGTGCCAGCAGTTACTTAGGCGGTACAGGCAATCAGCCCCAGCATTTT | CASSYLGGTGNQPQHF
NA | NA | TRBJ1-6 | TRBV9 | TGTGCCAGCAGCGTACAGGGTGGGAATTCACCCCTCCACTTT | CASSVQGGNSPLHF
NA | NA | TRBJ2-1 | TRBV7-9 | TGTGCCAGCAGCTTACAGGTGTACAATGAGCAGTTCTTC | CASSLQVYNEQFF
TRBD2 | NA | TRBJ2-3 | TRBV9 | TGTGCCAGCAGCGGCCGGGGGGGCACAGATACGCAGTATTTT | CASSGRGGTDTQYF
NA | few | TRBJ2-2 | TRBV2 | TGTGCCAGCAGCCGACAGGGAGGCACCGGGGAGCTGTTTTTT | CASSRQGGTGELFF
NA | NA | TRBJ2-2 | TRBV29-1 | TGCAGCGTTGAGGGACACGGACACGGGGAGCTGTTTTTT | CSVEGHGHGELFF
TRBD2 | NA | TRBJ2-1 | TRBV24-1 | TGTGCCACCAGCTTCTCTCGGGGGGGCCCCTACAATGAGCAGTTCTTC | CATSFSRGGPYNEQFF
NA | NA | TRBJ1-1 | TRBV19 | TGTGCCAGTAGTATTTTGGCGGATGTCTCTGAAGCTTTCTTT | CASSILADVSEAFF
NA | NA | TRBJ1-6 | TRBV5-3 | TGTGCCAGAAGCCCTCGGAGTCGCTCCTCGGATTCACCCCTCCACTTT | CARSPRSRSSDSPLHF
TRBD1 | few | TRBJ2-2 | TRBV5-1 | TGCGCCAGCAGACCACCGACAGGGGCAACCGGGGAGCTGTTTTTT | CASRPPTGATGELFF
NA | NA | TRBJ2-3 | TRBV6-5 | TGTGCCAGCAGTTACAGGGGGGGGTGGAGCACAGATACGCAGTATTTT | CASSYRGGWSTDTQYF
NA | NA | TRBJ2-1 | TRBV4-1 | TGCGCCAGCAGCCGACCAAGGGTGCTTCTCGGGGGCAATGAGCAGTTCTTC | CASSRPRVLLGGNEQFF
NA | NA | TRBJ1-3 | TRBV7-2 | TGTGCCAGCAGCTTATTTCAGGGGTCCGCCCCTGGAAACACCATATATTTT | CASSLFQGSAPGNTIYF
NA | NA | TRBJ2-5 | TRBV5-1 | TGCGCCAGCAGCTTTACACCGCGAGCTCAAGAGACCCAGTACTTC | CASSFTPRAQETQYF
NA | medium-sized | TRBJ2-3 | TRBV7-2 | TGTGCCAGCAGCTTAGTTCCCCAGGGGAAGGCAGATACGCAGTATTTT | CASSLVPQGKADTQYF
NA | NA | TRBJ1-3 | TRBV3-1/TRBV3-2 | TGTGCCAGCAGCCCCAAGTCGGGTGGAAACACCATATATTTT | CASSPKSGGNTIYF
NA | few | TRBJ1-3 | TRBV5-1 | TGCGCCAGCAGCCTTCGTCCAGGAATCTCTGGAAACACCATATATTTT | CASSLRPGISGNTIYF
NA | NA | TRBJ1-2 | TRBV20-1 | TGCAGTGCTAGTCCCCGGACATACCAATATGGCTACACCTTC | CSASPRTYQYGYTF
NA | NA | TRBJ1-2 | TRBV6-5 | TGTGCCAGCGCGACACCCACCTATGGCTACACCTTC | CASATPTYGYTF
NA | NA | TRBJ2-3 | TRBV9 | TGTGCCAGCAGCGTAGTACAGGGCGCGGATACGCAGTATTTT | CASSVVQGADTQYF
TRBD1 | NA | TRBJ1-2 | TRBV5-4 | TGTGCCAGCAGCTTGGCCCCGGGACAGGGATGGGGCTACACCTTC | CASSLAPGQGWGYTF